Below are 5 T cell receptor beta chains sequenced from a single sample in a study of neurological immune-mediated disorders (dated 2019 in TCRdb). The library was prepared using 5' RACE. Sequencing was performed on an Illumina HiSeq 2500. TCRdb handled the public reads itself, with Q25 trimming in fastp and clone calling in MiXCR, and kept productive beta chains. Under each unique CDR3 protein, matching rows form one entry showing the most common genes and DNA. The sample contains around 15,000 distinct CDR3 sequences, 7% to 9.5% of them found a single time. Roughly two fifths of the sample goes to the ten largest clones. Sample: CD8+ T cells from blood. Receptor source: a man over 45 in good health.

This clonotype came up many times. The V call is TRBV5-1, the J call TRBJ2-7; perhaps TRBD2 as D (7 bases). The germline gives CDR1 SGHRS, CDR2 YFSETQ. The CDR3 totals 15 residues. Trimming cost V 1 base and J 3 bases, with 14 bases left between them. The CDR3 DNA follows: TGCGCCAGCAGCTTGAGGGGGGGAGCGGTCTACGAGCAGTACTTC. Protein: CASSLRGGAVYEQYF.

The sample holds many counts of this clonotype. The rearrangement uses TRBV5-1 and TRBJ2-1; no clear D gene. Trimming pared 3 bases from V and 7 bases from J, leaving 8 bases between. Germline CDR1 SGHRS, CDR2 YFSETQ. The CDR3 runs 12 residues. CDR3 nucleotides: TGCGCCAGCAGCTCGAAGGCTAATGAGCAGTTCTTC. Protein: CASSSKANEQFF.

At least ten counts were recorded for this clonotype. This chain links TRBV6-5 with TRBJ2-7; 10 positions agree with TRBD1. Per the germline V gene, CDR1 is MNHEY and CDR2 is SVGAGI. With V trimmed by 4 bases and J by 2 bases, 5 bases remained unmatched. The CDR3 is 15 residues long. CDR3 loop: CASSSSGTGAYEQYF. CDR3 nucleotides: TGTGCCAGCAGTTCTTCCGGGACAGGGGCCTACGAGCAGTACTTC.

V usage is TRBV29-1 and J usage is TRBJ2-5; 8 positions match TRBD1. This CDR3 is 17 amino acids long. Losses at the gene ends were 3 bases for V and 5 bases for J; bases not matched to a gene: 17. Germline assignment: CDR1 SQVTM and CDR2 ANQGSEA. The CDR3 sequence is CSVDLPPPGQGGETQYF. DNA for the CDR3: TGCAGCGTTGACTTACCACCCCCAGGACAGGGCGGGGAGACCCAGTACTTC.

This clonotype has ten or more counts. The chain combines TRBV7-6 with TRBJ2-3; D perhaps matches TRBD2 (5 bases). Germline-derived CDR1 and CDR2 are SGHVS and FNYEAQ. With 5 bases removed from V and 6 bases from J, the gap between germline ends came to 18 bases. This CDR3 has 15 amino acids. The CDR3 here is CASSLRTLLGDTQYF. The CDR3, as DNA: TGTGCCAGCAGCCTCAGGACTCTACTGGGGGATACGCAGTATTTT.